A single T cell receptor (beta chain) is shown here with its context. This clonotype was seen many times. It has no known antigen specificity. The record has no base qualities; no much larger clone is one base away. These data come from a study of T cell repertoires in cytomegalovirus infection (dated by TCRdb to 2018 to 2020). Looking at the study overall: Because public TCR beta signatures pointed to carriage of CMV infection together with the matching HLA type, the HLA type of each donor mattered for the analysis. Broad study findings and their caveats: In the ex vivo response, HLA-C-restricted CMV-specific TCR beta clonotypes were dominant, and in two of eight donors the single most frequent clonotype came from this HLA-C-restricted group. In both this cohort and an independent cohort of some 350 donors, the cumulative frequency of public TCR beta family members distinguished carriers of CMV infection plus the relevant HLA type.

These reads were obtained on an Illumina HiSeq 1500. Through fastp at Q25 and MiXCR, TCRdb rebuilt clones from the public reads, retaining in-frame beta chains. Each CDR3 protein gets just one entry, which takes the most common genes and DNA from the rows behind it. The sample table records 60,000 to 75,000 distinct CDR3 sequences; more than 3% of these occur just once. The ten largest account for less than 25% of the sample. Cut back by 2 bases and 6 bases, the V and J ends lie 7 bases apart. The germline V gene encodes CDR1 SGHVS and CDR2 FQNEAQ. The CDR3, cysteine through phenylalanine, is 13 amino acids long. This entry keeps only the CDR3 DNA: 39 bases, framed from base 1.

This chain joins TRBV7-8 to TRBJ2-2; the D segment cannot be called with confidence. Sequenced material: PBMCs. The receptor was derived from a human donor in good health (CMV status not recorded). Some clones in this sample may be carry-over from other donors' samples. The CDR3 reads as follows: CASSLRKAGELFF. The nucleotide sequence reads as follows: TGTGCCAGCAGCTTAAGGAAGGCCGGGGAGCTGTTTTTT.